These 30 T cell receptor beta chains were sequenced from one sample in a study of OX40 agonist ivuxolimab in advanced cancers. Only in-frame clones appear in the TCRdb table, and some are missing; sequencing was by immunoSEQ multiplex PCR. The repertoire has approximately 76,000 clones, 80% to 95% of them found once; the top ten carry roughly a tenth. Specimen: CD4+ or CD8+ T cells sorted from blood, collected in a trial of the OX40 agonist ivuxolimab. These receptors came from an adult with an advanced solid tumor such as melanoma, head and neck, liver or kidney cancer.

For the CDR3, the DNA is TGTGCCAGCAGTGAGAACGCCCCCTACGAGCAGTACTTC. It encodes CASSENAPYEQYF. This chain joins TRBV2 and TRBJ2-7; D remains unclear. Per germline, CDR1 SNHLY and CDR2 FYNNEI. V was trimmed by 3 bases and J by 2 bases, leaving 8 bases between them. The CDR3 is made up of 13 amino acids.

The J gene is TRBJ2-1, the V gene TRBV2, with D possibly matching TRBD1 (6 bases). The V end lost 8 bases, the J end lost 1 base, and 15 bases lay between the germline ends. This CDR3 has 15 amino acids. Germline assignment: CDR1 SNHLY and CDR2 FYNNEI. The CDR3 DNA reads TGTGCCAGCCCCCCCCAAGGGGGTTCCTACAATGAGCAGTTCTTC. Translation gives CASPPQGGSYNEQFF.

The rearrangement links TRBV27 to TRBJ1-4; D uncertain. The V end lost 6 bases, the J end lost 0 bases, and 8 bases lay between the germline ends. This CDR3 is built from 14 residues. CDR1 is MNHEY and CDR2 is SMNVEV in the germline V gene (reference sequence). In DNA form, the CDR3 reads TGTGCCAGCAGATTACTAGCAACTAATGAAAAACTGTTTTTT. This codes for CASRLLATNEKLFF.

The chain joins TRBV18 to TRBJ2-7; TRBD1 or TRBD2 may be the D gene (5 bases each). V dropped 0 bases and J dropped 1 base, with 10 bases sitting between them. Per germline, CDR1 KGHSH and CDR2 LQKENI. The CDR3 consists of 15 residues. The CDR3 sequence is CASSPPGPISYEQYF. For the CDR3, the DNA is TGTGCCAGCTCACCACCGGGACCTATATCCTACGAGCAGTACTTC.

The chain carries TRBV10-3 and TRBJ1-3, with D perhaps matching TRBD1 (5 bases). Trimming left V 4 bases short and J 0 bases short, with 10 bases between. Germline V gives CDR1 ENHRY, CDR2 SYGVKD. The CDR3 spans 15 residues. This chain's CDR3 is CAISGGGTSGNTIYF. In DNA form, the CDR3 reads TGTGCCATCAGTGGTGGAGGGACCTCTGGAAACACCATATATTTT.

The rearrangement joins TRBV10-1 to TRBJ1-5; D is possibly TRBD1 (6 bases). Deletions cut 11 bases from V and 0 bases from J, with 23 bases between. In germline, CDR1 is WNHNN, CDR2 SYGVQD (reference sequence). The CDR3 runs to 17 residues. This CDR3 is CAPQRGTTRFSNQPQHF. The CDR3 DNA sequence: TGCGCCCCCCAGAGGGGGACAACCAGGTTTAGCAATCAGCCCCAGCATTTT.

The V call is TRBV2, the J call TRBJ2-7, with TRBD2 matching 7 bases. V dropped 4 bases and J dropped 0; count of bases not matched to a gene: 6. Germline CDR1 SNHLY, CDR2 FYNNEI. This CDR3 comprises 15 residues. CDR3 sequence (DNA): TGTGCCAGCAGTGCGGGGGGACTTAGCTCCTACGAGCAGTACTTC. Residues: CASSAGGLSSYEQYF.

The chain joins TRBV2 to TRBJ2-5, with D possibly matching TRBD2 (6 bases). This CDR3 is 19 amino acids long. Germline CDR1 is SNHLY and CDR2 is FYNNEI. V dropped 1 base and J dropped 4 bases, with 25 bases sitting between them. The CDR3 spells CASSEGWRGGSPGGETQYF. The CDR3 coding sequence is TGTGCCAGCAGTGAAGGGTGGAGGGGAGGCTCACCCGGGGGAGAGACCCAGTACTTC.

The chain couples TRBV7-8 to TRBJ2-1; maybe TRBD1 (6 bases). The CDR3 loop spans 17 amino acids. CDR1 is SGHVS and CDR2 is FQNEAQ in the germline V gene. The V end lost 0 bases, the J end lost 2 bases, and 14 bases lay between the germline ends. Here the CDR3 reads CASSLALYGGPYNEQFF. The CDR3 DNA sequence: TGTGCCAGCAGCTTAGCGCTTTATGGGGGCCCCTACAATGAGCAGTTCTTC.

This sequence joins TRBV7-2 and TRBJ1-6; D is perhaps TRBD1 (5 bases). This CDR3 has 16 residues. Germline V gene data show CDR1 as SGHTA and CDR2 as FQGNSA. The V and J ends lost 2 bases and 5 bases respectively, with 13 bases between them. CDR3 bases: TGTGCCAGCAGCTTAAAGAAGGGGACGAATAATTCACCCCTCCACTTT. Protein sequence: CASSLKKGTNNSPLHF.

This chain uses TRBV27 with TRBJ1-1; no clear D. The CDR3 runs to 14 residues. Trimming cost V 2 bases and J 4 bases, with 11 bases left between them. Germline CDR1 and CDR2: MNHEY and SMNVEV (reference sequence). CDR3 sequence: CASSLGVGLTEAFF. The CDR3, as DNA: TGTGCCAGCAGTTTAGGTGTAGGGCTCACTGAAGCTTTCTTT.

The chain couples TRBV5-4 to TRBJ1-2; tentative D call: TRBD1 (5 bases). This CDR3 contains 14 residues. Trimming took off 0 bases at V and 6 bases at J, with 12 bases between the two ends. The germline gives CDR1 SGHNT, CDR2 YYREEE (reference sequence). CDR3 in amino acids: CASSLDGAGNGYTF. In nucleotides, the CDR3 is TGTGCCAGCAGCTTGGATGGGGCAGGGAATGGCTACACCTTC.

V usage is TRBV27 and J usage is TRBJ2-3; no reliable D call. This CDR3 spans 15 amino acids. Per germline, CDR1 MNHEY and CDR2 SMNVEV (reference sequence). V dropped 6 bases and J dropped 1 base, with 14 bases sitting between them. Here the CDR3 reads CASSPFVAGTDTQYF. CDR3 in DNA: TGTGCCAGCAGCCCATTCGTGGCGGGCACAGATACGCAGTATTTT.

The rearrangement uses TRBV5-6 and TRBJ2-3; TRBD2 is a possible D gene (7 bases). CDR1 SGHDT and CDR2 YYEEEE come from the germline V gene. The CDR3 has 18 amino acids. Deletions cut 0 bases from V and 0 bases from J, with 17 bases between. In DNA form, the CDR3 reads TGTGCCAGCAGCTTGGCGGGGGGCCCGTTTACTAGCACAGATACGCAGTATTTT. This translates into CASSLAGGPFTSTDTQYF.

The V and J genes are TRBV29-1 and TRBJ1-2; TRBD1 agrees at 10 bases. The germline CDR1 and CDR2 sequences are SQVTM and ANQGSEA. Trimming cost V 4 bases and J 4 bases; bases outside gene matches: 6. This CDR3 spans 14 amino acids. The CDR3 is CSVGGTGESYGYTF. CDR3 in DNA: TGCAGCGTTGGAGGGACAGGGGAGAGCTATGGCTACACCTTC.

The chain joins TRBV5-1 to TRBJ2-1; D not certain. Germline CDR1 SGHRS, CDR2 YFSETQ. This CDR3 comprises 14 residues. Trimming took 0 bases from V and 8 from J, leaving 12 bases between them. CDR3 protein: CASSLAEVTHEQFF. DNA of the CDR3: TGCGCCAGCAGCTTGGCCGAGGTTACCCATGAGCAGTTCTTC. Drawing the rest from reference TRBV5-1 and TRBJ2-1, the complete variable domain is KAGVTQTPRYLIKTRGQQVTLSCSPISGHRSVSWYQQTPGQGLQFLFEYFSETQRNKGNFPGRFSGRQFSNSRSEMNVSTLELGDSALYLCASSLAEVTHEQFFGPGTRLTVL.

This clone was counted once. This rearrangement joins TRBV29-1 to TRBJ2-5; 9 bases fit TRBD2. Per the germline V gene, CDR1 is SQVTM and CDR2 is ANQGSEA. With 5 bases clipped from V and 2 bases from J, the junction kept 6 bases outside the gene matches. The CDR3 consists of 14 residues. CDR3 sequence reads: CSVCWTSAQETQYF. The CDR3 DNA is TGCAGCGTTTGCTGGACTAGCGCACAAGAGACCCAGTACTTC.

The V call is TRBV21-1, the J call TRBJ2-1; the D call of TRBD2 is as the table states it, not checked on the DNA. TRBV21-1 is listed as a pseudogene. There are 23 residues in the CDR3. The CDR3 loop reads CASSYRLRTSGGSKLPSYNEQFF. CDR3 DNA: TGTGCCAGCAGCTATCGCCTAAGGACTAGCGGGGGCTCCAAGTTGCCGTCCTACAATGAGCAGTTCTTC.

The chain employs TRBV28 and TRBJ2-7, with a weak D call TRBD1 (5 bases). CDR3 size: 13 residues. Germline V CDR1 and CDR2: MDHEN, SYDVKM. The V end lost 6 bases, the J end lost 6 bases, and 15 bases lay between the germline ends. The CDR3 sequence is CASRQRGHPEQYF. CDR3 nucleotides: TGTGCCAGCAGACAACGAGGACACCCCGAGCAGTACTTC.

This clone was found once. The gene calls are TRBV6-4 and TRBJ2-7; 7 bases fit TRBD1. V lost 0 bases and J lost 5; bases outside the gene matches: 13. Germline loops: CDR1 MRHNA, CDR2 SNTAGT. CDR3 length equals 17 residues. CDR3 amino acids: CASSDSRQGLAGDEQYF. Here the CDR3 DNA reads TGTGCCAGCAGTGACTCCAGACAGGGCCTTGCCGGAGACGAGCAGTACTTC.

This clone has a handful of counts. The chain links TRBV19 to TRBJ1-2, with 8 nucleotides matching TRBD1. CDR3 length: 15 amino acids. With 0 bases clipped from V and 6 bases from J, the junction kept 6 bases outside the gene matches. CDR1 and CDR2 from the germline V gene are LNHDA and SQIVND (reference sequence). CDR3 amino acids: CASSIEARGRHGYTF. The CDR3 DNA follows: TGTGCCAGTAGTATAGAGGCCAGGGGGCGACATGGCTACACCTTC.

This clone was detected only once. The rearrangement links TRBV7-6 to TRBJ2-3; D is perhaps TRBD1 (5 bases). From germline, CDR1 is SGHVS and CDR2 FNYEAQ. The CDR3 contains 16 residues. V was trimmed by 1 base and J by 0 bases, leaving 11 bases between them. As DNA, the CDR3 is TGTGCCAGCAGCTTAGTTGTGGGGCCTAGCACAGATACGCAGTATTTT. Translating gives CASSLVVGPSTDTQYF.

The table lists this clone with a few counts. The chain carries TRBV10-3 and TRBJ1-2; D not certain. Germline V gene sequence: CDR1 ENHRY, CDR2 SYGVKD. This CDR3 has 12 residues. Trimming pared 7 bases from V and 4 bases from J, leaving 10 bases between. The CDR3 DNA follows: TGTGCCATCACCGCTGATGGCTATGGCTACACCTTC. Residues: CAITADGYGYTF.

The rearrangement joins TRBV27 to TRBJ1-5; no clear D. The CDR3 is made up of 16 amino acids. Germline-derived CDR1 and CDR2 are MNHEY and SMNVEV (reference sequence). V was clipped by 2 bases and J by 0 bases, with 11 bases between them. DNA for the CDR3: TGTGCCAGCAGTTTAGTCGGAGGAAATAGCAATCAGCCCCAGCATTTT. As protein: CASSLVGGNSNQPQHF.

The V gene is TRBV9, the J gene TRBJ1-1, with no clear D. This CDR3 is built from 14 residues. Germline-derived CDR1 and CDR2 are SGDLS and YYNGEE. V lost 0 bases and J 1 base, leaving 7 bases between the germline ends. The CDR3 region is CASSVVSENTEAFF. As DNA, the CDR3 is TGTGCCAGCAGCGTAGTCTCTGAGAACACTGAAGCTTTCTTT.

In DNA, the CDR3 is TGCGCCAGCAGCCCGGAATTTCAGGGAAAACGCAATGAGCAGTTCTTC. It translates to CASSPEFQGKRNEQFF. V and J are TRBV4-3 and TRBJ2-1; D may be TRBD1 (5 bases). Germline-derived CDR1 and CDR2 are LGHNA and YSLEER. The CDR3 is 16 amino acids. Between the trimmed V and J ends, which lost 4 bases and 6 bases, there was a span of 19 bases.

The chain links TRBV4-3 to TRBJ1-1; 7 bases fit TRBD1. J lost 7 bases, V lost 2 bases, and 13 bases had no gene match. The length of the CDR3 is 16 residues. CDR1 is LGHNA and CDR2 is YSLEER in the germline V gene. The CDR3 is CASSQTPQGDWIEAFF. The CDR3 DNA reads TGCGCCAGCAGCCAAACGCCCCAGGGGGACTGGATTGAAGCTTTCTTT.

The J gene is TRBJ1-2, the V gene TRBV4-3; no clear D. The CDR3 has 14 residues. Trimming took 1 base from V and 3 from J, leaving 9 bases between them. Germline-derived CDR1 and CDR2 are LGHNA and YSLEER. The CDR3 reads CASSQGMAHYGYTF. DNA of the CDR3: TGCGCCAGCAGCCAAGGAATGGCTCACTATGGCTACACCTTC.

This clone was seen a handful of times. V and J are TRBV5-6 and TRBJ1-3; D gene ambiguous. Between the trimmed V and J ends, which lost 4 bases and 5 bases, there was a span of 19 bases. CDR3 length: 16 amino acids. The germline gives CDR1 SGHDT, CDR2 YYEEEE. The CDR3 coding sequence is TGTGCCAGCAGCGTATGGCGTGGAACGCGTCGAAACACCATATATTTT. This sequence encodes CASSVWRGTRRNTIYF.

The chain uses TRBV10-3 and TRBJ1-4; D remains ambiguous. With 0 bases removed from V and 0 bases from J, the gap between germline ends came to 8 bases. CDR1 is ENHRY, CDR2 SYGVKD, per germline. The CDR3 is made up of 16 amino acids. CDR3 residues: CAISESWETTNEKLFF. CDR3 DNA: TGTGCCATCAGTGAGTCGTGGGAAACAACTAATGAAAAACTGTTTTTT.